Shown below are 2 T cell receptor beta chains from a single sample sequenced in a study of blood T cell repertoires in COVID-19. TCRdb's copy holds only in-frame clones and misses some; the assay was immunoSEQ multiplex PCR. The table includes about 180,000 clones, almost 80% detected once. The sample was peripheral blood. The receptor source for this set is a woman between 65 and 79 years old with acute or convalescent COVID-19.

V usage is TRBV9 and J usage is TRBJ1-2; no clear D. Between the trimmed V and J ends, which lost 0 bases and 8 bases, there was a span of 20 bases. In germline, CDR1 is SGDLS, CDR2 YYNGEE. The CDR3 runs to 16 residues. The CDR3 region has the DNA TGTGCCAGCAGCGTAGAGACCCTCGGGTCTTCTCGCGGCTACACCTTC. Its translation: CASSVETLGSSRGYTF.

The V and J genes are TRBV6-6 and TRBJ2-1; 7 nucleotides line up with TRBD2. Germline V gives CDR1 MNHNY, CDR2 SVGAGI (reference sequence). The CDR3 is made up of 16 amino acids. The V and J ends lost 8 bases and 4 bases, in that order; junction bases with no gene match: 14. CDR3 in DNA: TGTGCCAGCCACAAGACCCCCGGGACTACTTACAATGAGCAGTTCTTC. Protein: CASHKTPGTTYNEQFF.